This T cell receptor (beta chain) emerged from a study of tumor-infiltrating lymphocytes in localized non-small cell lung cancer. Study overall: The cohort mixed smokers and never-smokers, several histologies, and some post-neoadjuvant-chemotherapy samples.

The study's findings and limits: Compared with uninvolved lung, tumors showed higher T cell infiltration by TCRbeta sequencing. Immunotypes IM1 and IM2 had similar TCR-derived T-cell fractions.

As concerns this clone: As yet, its antigen is unknown.

Here immunoSEQ multiplex PCR was the method, and the copy in TCRdb shows in-frame clones only, minus some. The sample comprises about 13,000 clones, 79% of which are singletons, and around 13% rests with the top ten. The sequenced material came from lung tumor tissue. This sequence originates from a human donor with non-small cell lung cancer.

This CDR3 reads CASSLALDSGKLFF. For the CDR3, the DNA is TGTGCCAGCAGCTTAGCCTTGGATTCAGGGAAACTGTTTTTT. The V gene is TRBV7-9, the J gene TRBJ1-4; D is perhaps TRBD1 (5 bases). CDR3 size: 14 residues. The V gene's germline CDR1 is SEHNR and CDR2 FQNEAQ (reference sequence). Trimming shortened V by 0 bases and J by 11 bases, and 13 bases separated the two germline ends.